Listed here are 13 T cell receptor beta chains from one sample, sequenced in a study of monozygotic twins with inflammatory bowel disease. TCRdb derives one entry per CDR3 protein from the 5' RACE reads, leaving out DNA. The sample holds 300,000 to 400,000 distinct CDR3 sequences. Sequencing was done on a sample of blood. These receptors originate from a human donor with ulcerative colitis or Crohn's disease, or a healthy co-twin of an affected twin (not recorded which).

This chain connects TRBV19 to TRBJ2-1. Looked up from germline, CDR1 is LNHDA and CDR2 is SQIVND (reference sequence). This CDR3 has 14 amino acids. The CDR3 here is CASRDLEVYNEQFF. The whole variable domain, filled in from reference TRBV19 and TRBJ2-1, reads DGGITQSPKYLFRKEGQNVTLSCEQNLNHDAMYWYRQDPGQGLRLIYYSQIVNDFQKGDIAEGYSVSREKKESFPLTVTSAQKNPTAFYLCASRDLEVYNEQFFGPGTRLTVL.

The chain couples TRBV7-9 to TRBJ2-4. Germline V gene lookup returns CDR1 SEHNR and CDR2 FQNEAQ (reference sequence). The CDR3 has 13 amino acids. This CDR3 is CASSIGTQNIQYF.

The chain links TRBV6-6 to TRBJ1-1; TCRdb's D call of TRBD1 is untestable without DNA. Germline-derived CDR1 and CDR2 are MNHNY and SVGAGI (reference sequence). The length of the CDR3 is 14 residues. The CDR3 here is CASSRLQGAAEAFF.

The genes are TRBV12-3 or TRBV12-4 and TRBJ2-7. This CDR3 contains 14 residues. The CDR3 reads CASSTSTGLYEQYF.

The chain carries TRBV25-1 and TRBJ1-1. Germline V lookup: CDR1 MGHDK, CDR2 SYGVNS. The CDR3 extends over 14 amino acids. The CDR3 protein is CASSVFDFDPEAFF.

This chain links TRBV5-1 with TRBJ2-2. The CDR3 is made up of 14 amino acids. CDR1 and CDR2 (germline): SGHRS, YFSETQ. CDR3 residues: CASSPQVGTGELFF.

This CDR3 reads CASSSTTTRHQETQYF. The chain links TRBV5-1 to TRBJ2-5. Germline CDR1 reads SGHRS; CDR2 reads YFSETQ. The CDR3 totals 16 residues.

The V gene is TRBV29-1, the J gene TRBJ2-2; the D call of TRBD1 rests on TCRdb alone, since no DNA is present to check it. Germline lookup yields CDR1 SQVTM and CDR2 ANQGSEA. The CDR3 sequence is 13 residues long. CDR3 protein: CSVGDRNTWELFF.

The V call is TRBV4-2, the J call TRBJ2-3; there is no DNA to check the TCRdb D call of TRBD1. Per the germline V gene, CDR1 is LGHNA and CDR2 is YNFKEQ. The CDR3 is 17 amino acids. CDR3 in amino acids: CASSQSRTGPNTDTQYF.

The rearrangement joins TRBV5-1 to TRBJ1-6. The CDR3 is made up of 13 amino acids. Germline V gene sequence: CDR1 SGHRS, CDR2 YFSETQ. The CDR3 is CASSLGQDPPLHF.

The J gene is TRBJ1-2, the V gene TRBV12-3 or TRBV12-4; TCRdb gives TRBD1 as the D gene, but with no DNA this cannot be confirmed. The CDR3 totals 16 residues. The CDR3 protein is CASSLVGQGIPTGYTF.

V gene TRBV5-6 combines with J gene TRBJ2-2; the D call from TCRdb, TRBD1, cannot be confirmed without DNA. Germline-derived CDR1 and CDR2 are SGHDT and YYEEEE. The CDR3 loop spans 16 amino acids. CDR3 residues: CASSPIAGAGTGELFF.

The chain links TRBV7-9 to TRBJ2-1; as DNA is missing, the TRBD1 call by TCRdb cannot be tested. The CDR3 is made up of 16 amino acids. The germline CDR1 and CDR2 sequences are SEHNR and FQNEAQ (reference sequence). CDR3 sequence reads: CASSPGTGGGYNEQFF.